Shown below are 25 T cell receptor beta chains from a single sample sequenced in a study of EBV T-cell therapy then PD-1 blockade in nasopharyngeal carcinoma (dated by TCRdb to the early 2020s). These TCRs' antigens remain unknown. Libraries were made using the immunoSEQ multiplex PCR assay. TCRdb took this table from immuneACCESS and kept in-frame rearrangements with V and J called. Such tables lack part of the clones; where checked against another copy, unresolved V genes explain under half of the gap, and the rest is unexplained. This sample lists about 14,000 clones; around 84% were detected once. About 34% of the sample is taken by the ten largest. The treatment or condition label here, explained by the study, means: AdE1-LMPpoly-expanded autologous EBV-specific T-cell therapy followed by anti-PD-1 nivolumab. The sample here was CD8+ T cells from blood, taken around day 100 from a patient whose treatment included autologous EBV-specific T cells and nivolumab. The source is a middle-aged man with nasopharyngeal carcinoma.

The CDR3 DNA follows: TGTGCCACCCGACAGGGAGTCGACACCGGGGAGCTGTTTTTT. It encodes CATRQGVDTGELFF. The chain links TRBV24-1 to TRBJ2-2; 7 bases map to TRBD1. CDR3 length: 14 residues. Trimming took 9 bases from V and 3 from J; bases not matched to a gene: 6. In germline, CDR1 is KGHDR, CDR2 SFDVKD.

J is TRBJ1-1 and V is TRBV5-6, with a weak D call TRBD1 (6 bases). Looked up from germline, CDR1 is SGHDT and CDR2 is YYEEEE. Between the trimmed V and J ends, which lost 5 bases and 11 bases, there was a span of 13 bases. CDR3 length equals 11 residues. The CDR3 sequence is CASRGHGGAFF. CDR3 nucleotide sequence: TGTGCCAGCAGGGGACATGGGGGGGCTTTCTTT.

The chain links TRBV28 to TRBJ1-1; D is perhaps TRBD1 (5 bases). The CDR3 contains 13 residues. V was pared by 6 bases and J by 5 bases, with 13 bases between. The germline V gene has CDR1 MDHEN and CDR2 SYDVKM. This CDR3 is CASRALSGTEAFF. CDR3 DNA: TGTGCCAGCAGGGCGTTGTCAGGGACTGAAGCTTTCTTT.

The CDR3 region has the DNA TGTGCCAGCTCTCCTTCGGGCGGCTCCAACACTGAAGCTTTCTTT. This codes for CASSPSGGSNTEAFF. The V call is TRBV6-4, the J call TRBJ1-1; D not certain. Looked up from germline, CDR1 is MRHNA and CDR2 is SNTAGT. V was cut by 8 bases and J by 2 bases, with 18 bases left in between. CDR3 size: 15 residues.

The chain recombines TRBV7-2 with TRBJ1-5; D might be TRBD1 (5 bases). The germline V gene encodes CDR1 SGHTA and CDR2 FQGNSA. The ends were cut back, 5 bases at V and 5 bases at J, with 16 bases in the middle. The CDR3 consists of 15 residues. CDR3 in DNA: TGTGCCAGCAGCCCGCGAGGCAGGGTAGATCAGCCCCAGCATTTT. Translating gives CASSPRGRVDQPQHF.

This chain connects TRBV27 to TRBJ1-1; D is ambiguous. CDR3 length equals 13 residues. V was pared by 5 bases and J by 4 bases, with 11 bases between. Germline loops: CDR1 MNHEY, CDR2 SMNVEV (reference sequence). CDR3 sequence: CASSLSRSTEAFF. The CDR3 DNA sequence: TGTGCCAGCAGTCTCTCTCGTAGCACTGAAGCTTTCTTT.

This sequence joins TRBV12-3 or TRBV12-4 and TRBJ1-2, with D tentatively TRBD1 (5 bases). Trimming removed 6 bases at V and 6 bases at J, with 8 bases between. The CDR3 loop spans 11 amino acids. CDR3 amino acids: CASRTADGYTF. The CDR3 DNA reads as TGTGCCAGCAGGACAGCTGATGGCTACACCTTC.

The chain couples TRBV6-2 or TRBV6-3 to TRBJ1-1; tentative D call: TRBD1 (5 bases). V lost 0 bases to trimming and J lost 8 bases, with 10 bases between them. CDR1 is MNHEY and CDR2 is SVGEGT in the germline V gene. The CDR3 sequence is 13 residues long. CDR3: CASSYSPGLEAFF. The CDR3 DNA reads as TGTGCCAGCAGTTACTCACCAGGGTTAGAAGCTTTCTTT.

J is TRBJ2-1 and V is TRBV6-5; 9 bases line up with TRBD2. Germline trimming cut 7 bases from V and 5 bases from J; bases unmatched to any gene: 3. The CDR3 loop spans 13 amino acids. Germline V gene data show CDR1 as MNHEY and CDR2 as SVGAGI. The CDR3 loop is CASIAGAHNEQFF. CDR3 DNA sequence: TGTGCCAGCATAGCGGGGGCCCACAATGAGCAGTTCTTC.

This rearrangement joins TRBV5-1 to TRBJ2-7; 7 bases match TRBD1. CDR3 length: 12 residues. Germline CDR1 is SGHRS and CDR2 is YFSETQ. V lost 3 bases and J lost 4; bases outside the gene matches: 1. This CDR3 is CASSYRGYEQYF. The CDR3 DNA sequence: TGCGCCAGCAGCTACAGGGGATACGAGCAGTACTTC.

The chain joins TRBV5-6 to TRBJ1-1, with 8 bases lining up with TRBD1. Per germline, CDR1 SGHDT and CDR2 YYEEEE. J lost 4 bases, V lost 4 bases, and 3 bases had no gene match. This CDR3 comprises 13 residues. The CDR3 DNA reads as TGTGCCAGCAGCCGACAGGGGTTCACTGAAGCTTTCTTT. Its protein product is CASSRQGFTEAFF.

In its sample, this clone was seen a few times. The J gene is TRBJ1-2, the V gene TRBV7-3; 10 bases align to TRBD1. Germline-derived CDR1 and CDR2 are SGHTA and FQGTGA. The CDR3 covers 13 residues. The V and J ends lost 5 bases and 6 bases, in that order; junction bases with no gene match: 3. CDR3 sequence: CASSGTGADGYTF. CDR3 nucleotides: TGTGCCAGCAGCGGGACAGGGGCTGATGGCTACACCTTC.

V is TRBV6-6 and J is TRBJ2-1, with D unresolved. The CDR3 extends over 15 amino acids. With 6 bases removed from V and 0 bases from J, the gap between germline ends came to 12 bases. The V gene's germline CDR1 is MNHNY and CDR2 SVGAGI (reference sequence). CDR3: CASRIDAYSYNEQFF. CDR3 bases: TGTGCCAGCAGAATTGACGCTTACTCCTACAATGAGCAGTTCTTC.

The chain links TRBV10-3 to TRBJ1-2, with 8 bases fitting TRBD1. This CDR3 region has 14 residues. Germline V gene lookup returns CDR1 ENHRY and CDR2 SYGVKD. J gave up 5 bases and V 4 bases, and 6 bases lay outside the gene matches. The CDR3 reads CAISGDRGEYGYTF. Here the CDR3 DNA reads TGTGCCATCAGTGGAGACAGGGGAGAGTATGGCTACACCTTC.

The genes are TRBV27 and TRBJ2-1; D might be TRBD1 or TRBD2, each matching 5 bases. Germline CDR1 reads MNHEY; CDR2 reads SMNVEV (reference sequence). V lost 6 bases, J lost 3 bases, and 9 bases lay in between. CDR3 length equals 13 residues. CDR3 in DNA: TGTGCCAGCAGCCGGGACCACTACAATGAGCAGTTCTTC. It specifies CASSRDHYNEQFF.

This chain links TRBV7-9 with TRBJ2-1; D is unclear. V was trimmed by 5 bases and J by 2 bases, leaving 13 bases between them. The CDR3 sequence is 15 residues long. Germline loops: CDR1 SEHNR, CDR2 FQNEAQ (reference sequence). This chain's CDR3 is CASSPKYRAYNEQFF. DNA for the CDR3: TGTGCCAGCAGCCCCAAGTACAGAGCCTACAATGAGCAGTTCTTC.

The chain employs TRBV7-3 and TRBJ2-1; TRBD1 matches at 7 bases. Germline CDR1 is SGHTA and CDR2 is FQGTGA. This CDR3 is built from 15 residues. J lost 5 bases, V lost 5 bases, and 9 bases had no gene match. The CDR3 DNA reads TGTGCCAGCAGCACCCAAGAGGGACAGAACAATGAGCAGTTCTTC. Residues: CASSTQEGQNNEQFF.

The chain recombines TRBV25-1 with TRBJ1-1; 7 nucleotides agree with TRBD1. The CDR3 totals 15 residues. The germline V gene has CDR1 MGHDK and CDR2 SYGVNS. Germline trimming cut 7 bases from V and 8 bases from J; bases unmatched to any gene: 16. DNA of the CDR3: TGTGCCAGCAAGGGGCCTATAGGCGGGGGACAGGAAGCTTTCTTT. This codes for CASKGPIGGGQEAFF.

This chain uses TRBV28 with TRBJ2-7; 7 positions match TRBD1. Germline CDR1 reads MDHEN; CDR2 reads SYDVKM. There are 13 residues in the CDR3. V was pared by 6 bases and J by 7 bases, with 9 bases of the junction left unmatched. Here the CDR3 reads CASSLRGLREQYF. In DNA form, the CDR3 reads TGTGCCAGCAGCCTTAGGGGGCTCCGGGAGCAGTACTTC. The entire variable domain, with the rest obtained from reference TRBV28 and TRBJ2-7, is as follows: DVKVTQSSRYLVKRTGEKVFLECVQDMDHENMFWYRQDPGLGLRLIYFSYDVKMKEKGDIPEGYSVSREKKERFSLILESASTNQTSMYLCASSLRGLREQYFGPGTRLTVT.

This chain joins TRBV28 and TRBJ2-5; D is uncertain. The CDR3 covers 16 residues. Trimming removed 3 bases from V and 3 bases from J, with 17 bases in between. Per germline, CDR1 MDHEN and CDR2 SYDVKM. The CDR3 DNA sequence: TGTGCCAGCAGTTTCCCCCGAGGCCAATTCAAAGAGACCCAGTACTTC. It yields the protein CASSFPRGQFKETQYF.

The chain carries TRBV28 and TRBJ1-1; D is ambiguous. This CDR3 has 14 amino acids. Germline loops: CDR1 MDHEN, CDR2 SYDVKM. V shed 0 bases and J shed 1 base, with 6 bases lying between them. The CDR3 is CASSLWGGNTEAFF. In DNA, the CDR3 is TGTGCCAGCAGTTTATGGGGAGGGAACACTGAAGCTTTCTTT.

In nucleotides, the CDR3 is TGTGCCAGCAGTTCAGGGGAGGGGGCCAACGTCCTGACTTTC. It yields the protein CASSSGEGANVLTF. This chain links TRBV7-9 with TRBJ2-6; D is possibly TRBD1 (6 bases). Per germline, CDR1 SEHNR and CDR2 FQNEAQ (reference sequence). Trimming left V 6 bases short and J 4 bases short, with 10 bases between. This CDR3 is built from 14 residues.

The rearrangement joins TRBV21-1 to TRBJ2-1; the D segment call TRBD1 is taken from the table without a DNA check. TRBV21-1 counts as a pseudogene. The CDR3 loop spans 18 amino acids. This CDR3 reads CASSNGTGGCTVRNEQFF. The CDR3 DNA sequence: TGTGCCAGCAGCAACGGGACAGGGGGCTGCACAGTGCGCAATGAGCAGTTCTTC.

The V gene is TRBV6-5, the J gene TRBJ2-1, with TRBD2 matching 7 bases. The CDR3 runs to 13 residues. The V and J ends lost 2 bases and 10 bases, in that order; junction bases with no gene match: 5. Germline V lookup: CDR1 MNHEY, CDR2 SVGAGI. The CDR3 nucleotides read TGTGCCAGCAGTTACGGGTGGGGGGGAGAGCAGTTCTTC. Translation: CASSYGWGGEQFF.

The chain recombines TRBV2 with TRBJ2-7; TRBD1 matches at 7 bases. V was pared by 3 bases and J by 1 base, with 6 bases of the junction left unmatched. Germline assignment: CDR1 SNHLY and CDR2 FYNNEI. CDR3 length equals 15 residues. CDR3 sequence: CASSDWDSGSYEQYF. DNA of the CDR3: TGTGCCAGCAGTGACTGGGACAGCGGATCCTACGAGCAGTACTTC.